The 15 T cell receptor beta chains below were found in one sample sequenced in a study of tissue T cells after allogeneic stem cell transplantation. Specified time point: mouse harvest day 14 after allogeneic transplant. Tail vein injection delivered 10^7 T-cell-depleted bone marrow cells and 10^6 splenic CD5+ T cells. Here immunoSEQ multiplex PCR was the method, and the copy in TCRdb shows in-frame clones only, minus some. The table has more than 2,000 clones, 40% to 45% seen once. Material for sequencing was lymph node tissue. Receptors were obtained from a female BALB/c mouse given C57BL/6 T cells with graft-versus-host disease after an allogeneic hematopoietic cell transplant.

To note about this clone: Gene names and germline refer to mouse. The sequenced fragment ends 1 residue before the CDR3 boundary, so the rest is inferred from the germline J gene. The chain couples TRBV2 to TRBJ2-7, with 10 bases lining up with TRBD2. J gave up 4 bases and V 0 bases, and 3 bases lay outside the gene matches. Germline CDR1 reads LGHNA; CDR2 reads YSYQKL. The length of the CDR3 is 15 residues. This chain's CDR3 is CASSQEGLGLYEQYF. CDR3 DNA, as far as it was read: TGTGCCAGCAGCCAAGAGGGACTGGGGTTGTATGAACAGTAC.

This clone is categorized as medium-sized (0.01 to 0.1%). Mouse names are used for the genes. Sequencing ends 1 residue short of the CDR3 end; the germline J gene provides the rest. The chain recombines TRBV19 with TRBJ2-1, with TRBD2 matching over 9 bases. The CDR3 has 14 residues. Trimming cost V 7 bases and J 1 base; bases outside gene matches: 3. Germline CDR1 and CDR2: FNHDT and SITEND (reference sequence). The DNA read from the CDR3 is TGTGCCAGCCGGGACTGGGAGAACTATGCTGAGCAGTTC. It codes for CASRDWENYAEQF. The complete CDR3 protein is CASRDWENYAEQFF.

About this clone: Mouse gene names and germline throughout. The read finishes 1 residue shy of the CDR3 end, and the germline J gene is used to complete it. This chain joins TRBV3 and TRBJ2-5, with TRBD2 matching 11 bases. The ends lost 2 bases at V and 4 bases at J; junction bases unmatched: 2. This CDR3 contains 15 residues. Germline lookup yields CDR1 SNHLY and CDR2 FYNGKV (reference sequence). CDR3 DNA (partial): TGTGCCAGCAGCTTATTGGACTGGGGGGAAGACACCCAGTAC. Protein sequence: CASSLLDWGEDTQY. The complete CDR3 sequence is CASSLLDWGEDTQYF. The full variable domain, its missing parts supplied by reference TRBV3 and TRBJ2-5, is GPKVLQIPSHQIIDMGQMVTLNCDPVSNHLYFYWYKQILGQQMEFLVNFYNGKVMEKSKLFKDQFSVERPDGSYFTLKIQPTALEDSAVYFCASSLLDWGEDTQYFGPGTRLLVL.

About this clone itself: The gene symbols are mouse symbols. The sequenced part of the CDR3 DNA is TGTGCAAGCAGCTTAAAGGGTGGCACAGAAGTCTTC. Amino acids: CASSLKGGTEVF. The CDR3, in full, reads CASSLKGGTEVFF. V is TRBV16 and J is TRBJ1-1; D ambiguous. The CDR3 extends 1 residue past the end of the read, so its final part is completed from the germline J gene. V lost 2 bases, J lost 4 bases, and 8 bases lay in between. Per the germline V gene, CDR1 is SGHSA and CDR2 is FRNQAP. This CDR3 has 13 residues.

This clone is categorized as medium-sized. The genes and germline here are from mouse. Partial CDR3 DNA: TGTGCCAGCTCTCTGGGACTGGGGGGGCGCTATGAACAGTAC. Translated, it gives CASSLGLGGRYEQY. The whole CDR3 is CASSLGLGGRYEQYF. The rearrangement uses TRBV12-2 and TRBJ2-7; 14 bases fit TRBD2. The read ends 1 residue early relative to the CDR3; the germline J gene fills the gap. The CDR3 has 15 residues. V lost 1 base, J lost 3 bases, and 1 base stayed unmatched. The germline V gene has CDR1 SGHLS and CDR2 HYDKME.

On this clone: Gene names denote mouse genes. The read ends 1 residue shy of where the CDR3 ends; the end is completed using the germline J gene. V usage is TRBV26 and J usage is TRBJ1-1; no firm D call. V dropped 3 bases and J dropped 3 bases, with 5 bases sitting between them. The CDR3 totals 12 residues. Germline V gene sequence: CDR1 KGHPV, CDR2 FQNQEV (reference sequence). CDR3 residues: CASSLRDTEVFF. The DNA read from the CDR3 is TGTGCCAGCAGTCTTCGGGACACAGAAGTCTTC.

Comments on this clone: Gene names and germline match the mouse. The observed sequence ends 1 residue before the CDR3 terminus, with the missing tail filled in from the germline J gene. This rearrangement joins TRBV12-1 to TRBJ1-4, with 8 bases that match TRBD1. The V segment lost 1 base and the J segment 5 bases; nucleotides outside the gene matches: 2. The CDR3 sequence is 14 residues long. Germline V gene lookup returns CDR1 SGHSN and CDR2 HYEKVE. CDR3 loop: CASSLRQGNERLFF. CDR3 bases read: TGTGCCAGCTCTCTGCGACAGGGGAACGAAAGATTATTT.

In its sample, this clone is medium-sized. Gene names refer to mouse genes. CDR3 residues: CASSLVGVEQYF. The CDR3 bases that were read are TGTGCCAGCTCTCTCGTAGGGGTAGAACAGTAC. The V gene is TRBV12-1, the J gene TRBJ2-7; tentative D call: TRBD1 (5 bases). The CDR3 goes on 1 residue after the read ends, and that part is filled in from the germline J gene. The CDR3 contains 12 residues. Trimming took off 0 bases at V and 7 bases at J, with 9 bases between the two ends. Germline-derived CDR1 and CDR2 are SGHSN and HYEKVE.

Concerning this clone itself: Mouse gene names and germline throughout. The read falls 1 residue short of the CDR3 end, and the missing part is taken from the germline J gene. The V and J genes are TRBV2 and TRBJ2-5; D might be TRBD2 (6 bases). CDR1 LGHNA and CDR2 YSYQKL come from the germline V gene. The CDR3 consists of 14 residues. V was shortened by 4 bases and J by 0 bases, with 8 bases between the two germline ends. The CDR3 sequence: CASSPWGNQDTQYF. The CDR3 DNA, read in part, is TGTGCCAGCAGCCCCTGGGGTAACCAAGACACCCAGTAC.

In the case of this clone: Mouse germline and gene names are used. The CDR3 is cut off 1 residue early in the read; its end comes from the germline J gene. The chain joins TRBV16 to TRBJ1-1, with TRBD1 as a possible D gene (6 bases). This CDR3 comprises 13 residues. Germline loops: CDR1 SGHSA, CDR2 FRNQAP. V was clipped by 1 base and J by 3 bases, with 6 bases between them. The part of the CDR3 DNA that was read is TGTGCAAGCAGCTTAGGGACAGACACAGAAGTCTTC. Its translation: CASSLGTDTEVF. The whole CDR3 region reads CASSLGTDTEVFF.

This clone was detected once. Genes and germline are mouse. From the germline J gene comes the end of the CDR3, since the read stops 1 residue before it. V gene TRBV12-1 combines with J gene TRBJ2-3; 8 bases are shared with TRBD2. The J segment lost 0 bases and the V segment lost 0 bases, leaving 4 bases of the junction unmatched. Germline V CDR1 and CDR2: SGHSN, HYEKVE. The CDR3 loop spans 16 amino acids. CDR3 DNA (partial): TGTGCCAGCTCTCTCGAGGGACTGGCTAGTGCAGAAACGCTGTAT. It specifies CASSLEGLASAETLY. The whole CDR3 sequence is CASSLEGLASAETLYF.

Turning to this clone: The listed genes are named as in mouse. The read halts 1 residue ahead of the CDR3 end, with the missing end drawn from the germline J gene. This sequence joins TRBV26 and TRBJ2-3; the D gene is possibly TRBD1 (6 bases). Germline V gene lookup returns CDR1 KGHPV and CDR2 FQNQEV (reference sequence). The CDR3 runs 16 residues. With 4 bases removed from V and 0 bases from J, the gap between germline ends came to 14 bases. CDR3 loop: CASSPPGTTSAETLYF. The CDR3 bases that were read are TGTGCCAGCAGTCCTCCCGGGACAACTAGTGCAGAAACGCTGTAT.

This clone has a handful of counts. The genes are named according to mouse. The read comes to an end 1 residue before the CDR3 does, leaving the germline J gene to fill in the end. The chain uses TRBV26 and TRBJ1-2; 10 bases are a match to TRBD1. Per germline, CDR1 KGHPV and CDR2 FQNQEV (reference sequence). V shed 6 bases and J 2 bases; nucleotides not matched to a gene: 6. The CDR3 extends over 15 amino acids. The part of the CDR3 DNA that was read is TGTGCCAGCAGCCGGGACAGGGGCGGGAACTCCGACTACACC. Translating it yields CASSRDRGGNSDYT. The full CDR3 sequence reads CASSRDRGGNSDYTF.

Details on this clone: Genes here carry mouse names. The read is 1 residue too short to cover the CDR3 end, so that end is filled in from the germline J gene. V is TRBV13-1 and J is TRBJ1-2; perhaps TRBD1 as D (5 bases). This CDR3 has 14 residues. V was trimmed by 2 bases and J by 3 bases, leaving 11 bases between them. Germline V gives CDR1 NSHNY, CDR2 SYGAGN. The sequenced part of the CDR3 DNA is TGTGCCAGCAGTGAGGGGGGAAGGGACTCCGACTACACC. The encoded protein is CASSEGGRDSDYT. The entire CDR3 is CASSEGGRDSDYTF.

As regards this clone: Mouse names are used for the genes. The CDR3 end is not reached by the read, which stops 1 residue before it; the germline J gene fills it in. The chain employs TRBV26 and TRBJ2-3; D may be TRBD1 (5 bases). CDR1 KGHPV and CDR2 FQNQEV come from the germline V gene (reference sequence). Trimming took off 4 bases at V and 0 bases at J, with 8 bases between the two ends. This CDR3 is built from 14 residues. The DNA read from the CDR3 is TGTGCCAGCAGTCGGCAGGGTAGTGCAGAAACGCTGTAT. This encodes CASSRQGSAETLY. The CDR3 in full is CASSRQGSAETLYF.